Listed below are T cell receptor beta chains from one sample, sequenced in a study of OX40 agonist ivuxolimab in advanced cancers. Generated by immunoSEQ multiplex PCR, the TCRdb table keeps only in-frame clones and is missing some. The table records fewer than 50,000 clones, 88% of them present only once. The sample in question was CD4+ or CD8+ T cells sorted from blood, obtained in a trial of the OX40 agonist ivuxolimab. The receptor source for this set is an adult with an advanced solid tumor such as melanoma, head and neck, liver or kidney cancer. CDR3s leave out the opening cysteine and the closing phenylalanine or tryptophan. Each record gives: J gene, CDR3 length, V gene, CDR3 protein.

>TRBJ2-1|12|TRBV6-6
ASSRTVGYNEQF
>TRBJ2-7|13|TRBV9
ASSEGQGVPYEQY
>TRBJ1-6|13|TRBV6-1
ASSESPGDNSPLH
>TRBJ1-5|13|TRBV6-1
ASKGTASPNQPQH
>TRBJ2-2|10|TRBV19
ASSFYTGELF
>TRBJ2-7|13|TRBV4-1
ASSQDLRQTYEQY
>TRBJ2-1|11|TRBV6-5
ASRTRTSYEQF
>TRBJ1-5|12|TRBV5-6
ASSLAVGNQPQH
>TRBJ1-2|10|TRBV28
ATQTGVYGYT
>-|11|TRBV5-1
ASSSGSSYEQY
>-|14|TRBV6-1
ASSAPKVGGSYEQY
>TRBJ2-1|14|TRBV6-5
ASSYGTSVLGNEQF
>TRBJ1-1|12|TRBV7-6
ASSQGVQNTEAF
>TRBJ2-1|14|TRBV14
ASSPYRGLSYNEQF
>TRBJ2-7|11|TRBV19
ASSPRGSYEQY
>TRBJ1-4|13|TRBV10-3
AIRTGTGANEKLF
>TRBJ2-7|12|TRBV2
ASSADRFFQEQY
>TRBJ1-5|13|TRBV28
ASSPPSKYGQPQH
>TRBJ2-5|16|TRBV21-1
ASSARSYSGGAGETQY
>TRBJ1-4|14|TRBV7-8
ASSSNSGSFNEKLF
>TRBJ2-7|10|TRBV11-2
ASSLGISEQY
>TRBJ2-3|13|TRBV10-3
AISVNPRSTDTQY
>TRBJ1-4|13|TRBV4-2
ASSQEGGTNEKLF
>TRBJ2-5|14|TRBV14
ASSQDRLRSQETQY
>TRBJ2-5|15|TRBV2
ASSFVPGDSIQETQY
>TRBJ2-5|12|TRBV7-9
ASSPRTSGETQY
>TRBJ2-5|13|TRBV6-1
ASSEVGGLQETQY
>TRBJ1-1|11|TRBV11-3
ASRGRLNTEAF
>TRBJ1-1|11|TRBV28
ASDSTGTTEAF
>TRBJ1-5|10|TRBV5-8
ASSWRDQPQH